This T cell receptor beta chain was sequenced in a study of blood T cell repertoires in COVID-19. The ends lost 9 bases at V and 1 base at J; junction bases unmatched: 3. CDR1 and CDR2 (germline): LNHDA, SQIVND (reference sequence). The CDR3 is 14 residues long. In the authors' methods: The authors estimated nucleated cell counts from reference gene primer amplification. The method was immunoSEQ multiplex PCR; TCRdb's version includes in-frame clones alone and lacks a portion of them. The V and J calls and clone size are taken from that table; D and trimming were inferred from the DNA. The sample has around 260,000 clones, approximately 87% seen once.

This sequence originates from a man in his 60s who had recovered from COVID-19. J is TRBJ1-1 and V is TRBV19; 12 nucleotides align to TRBD1. The sequenced sample consisted of peripheral blood. The CDR3 reads CASRDRGQNTEAFF. CDR3 DNA sequence: TGTGCCAGCAGGGACAGGGGGCAGAACACTGAAGCTTTCTTT.